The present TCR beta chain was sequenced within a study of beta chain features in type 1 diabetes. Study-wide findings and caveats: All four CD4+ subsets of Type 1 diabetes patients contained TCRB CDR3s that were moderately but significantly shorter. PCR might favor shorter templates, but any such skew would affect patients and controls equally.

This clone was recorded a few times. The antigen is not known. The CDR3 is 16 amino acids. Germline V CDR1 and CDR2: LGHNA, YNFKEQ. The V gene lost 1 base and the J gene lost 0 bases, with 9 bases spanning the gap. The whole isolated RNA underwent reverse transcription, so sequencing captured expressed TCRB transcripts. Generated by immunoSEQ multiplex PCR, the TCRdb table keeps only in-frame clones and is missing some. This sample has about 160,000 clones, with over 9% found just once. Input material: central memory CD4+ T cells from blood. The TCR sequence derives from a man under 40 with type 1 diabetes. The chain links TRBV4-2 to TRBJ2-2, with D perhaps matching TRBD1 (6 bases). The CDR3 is CASSQGGQSNTGELFF. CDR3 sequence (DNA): TGTGCCAGCAGCCAAGGGGGACAATCGAACACCGGGGAGCTGTTTTTT.